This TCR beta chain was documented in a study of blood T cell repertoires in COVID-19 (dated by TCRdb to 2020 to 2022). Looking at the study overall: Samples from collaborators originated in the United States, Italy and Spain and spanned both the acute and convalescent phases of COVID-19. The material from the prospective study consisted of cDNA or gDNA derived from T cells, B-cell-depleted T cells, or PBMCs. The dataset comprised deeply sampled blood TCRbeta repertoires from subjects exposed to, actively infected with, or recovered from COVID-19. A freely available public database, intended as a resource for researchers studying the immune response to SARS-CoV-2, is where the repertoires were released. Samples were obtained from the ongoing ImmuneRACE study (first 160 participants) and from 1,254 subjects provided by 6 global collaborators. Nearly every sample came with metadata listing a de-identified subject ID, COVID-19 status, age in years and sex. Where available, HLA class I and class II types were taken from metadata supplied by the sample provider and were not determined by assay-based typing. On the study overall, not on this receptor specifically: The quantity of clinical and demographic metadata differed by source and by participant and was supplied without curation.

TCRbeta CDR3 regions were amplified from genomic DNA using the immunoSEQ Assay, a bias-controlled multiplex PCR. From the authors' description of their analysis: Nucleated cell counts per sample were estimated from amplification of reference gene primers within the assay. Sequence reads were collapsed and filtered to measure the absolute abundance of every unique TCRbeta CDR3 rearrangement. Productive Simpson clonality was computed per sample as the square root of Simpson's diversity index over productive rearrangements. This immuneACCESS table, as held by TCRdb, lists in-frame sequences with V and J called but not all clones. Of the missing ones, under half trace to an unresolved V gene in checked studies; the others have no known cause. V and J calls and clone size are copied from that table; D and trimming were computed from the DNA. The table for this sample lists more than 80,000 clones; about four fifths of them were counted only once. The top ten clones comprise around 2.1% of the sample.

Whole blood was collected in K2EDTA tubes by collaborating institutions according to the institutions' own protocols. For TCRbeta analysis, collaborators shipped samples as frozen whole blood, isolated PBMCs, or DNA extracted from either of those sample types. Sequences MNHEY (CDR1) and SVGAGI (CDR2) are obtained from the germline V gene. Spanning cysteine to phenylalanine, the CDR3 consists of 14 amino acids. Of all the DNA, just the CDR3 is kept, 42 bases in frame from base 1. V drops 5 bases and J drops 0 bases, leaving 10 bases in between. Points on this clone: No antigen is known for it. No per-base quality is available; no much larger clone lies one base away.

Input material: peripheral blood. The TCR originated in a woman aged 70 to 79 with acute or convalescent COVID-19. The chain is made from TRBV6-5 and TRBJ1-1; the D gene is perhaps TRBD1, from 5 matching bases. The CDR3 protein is CASSKDTMNTEAFF. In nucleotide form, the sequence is TGTGCCAGCAGTAAGGACACCATGAACACTGAAGCTTTCTTT.